This T cell receptor (beta chain) was observed in a study of CD8 T cells in ankylosing spondylitis. Trimming cost V 3 bases and J 5 bases, with 13 bases left between them. The germline V gene has CDR1 KGHSH and CDR2 LQKENI. There are 14 residues in the CDR3. Regarding the study as a whole: Peripheral blood held disease-linked clones only at relatively low frequency, and these were CD8+. Certain motif variants had earlier appeared in reactive arthritis synovial fluid and blood.

A note on this clonotype: Its antigen is not identified.

Each TCR beta library was made by quantitative 5'-RACE that incorporated molecular barcodes. TCRdb re-derived calls from the 5' RACE reads in MiXCR, one entry per CDR3 protein. The table records roughly 150,000 distinct CDR3 sequences, under 35% of them present only once. Sequenced: synovial fluid, either unsorted or a sorted T cell fraction (not recorded which). The clonotype was recovered from a male donor with ankylosing spondylitis. The rearrangement joins TRBV18 to TRBJ2-5; D could derive from TRBD1 or TRBD2 (5 bases each). The CDR3: CASSPSTEGETQYF. CDR3 sequence (DNA): TGTGCCAGCTCACCGTCGACAGAGGGGGAGACCCAGTACTTC.